The 12 T cell receptor beta chains below were found in one sample sequenced in a study of OX40 agonist ivuxolimab in advanced cancers. The library was prepared using the immunoSEQ multiplex PCR assay. Imported from immuneACCESS, the table was reduced by TCRdb to in-frame sequences with V and J called. These copies leave out some clones; in studies compared against another copy, an unresolved V gene accounts for under half, and the cause of the remainder is not known. The sample includes some 45,000 clones, with roughly 85% observed a single time. The ten largest make up approximately 8% of the sample. The sample consisted of CD4+ or CD8+ T cells sorted from blood, taken in a trial of the OX40 agonist ivuxolimab. These TCRs come from an adult with an advanced solid tumor such as melanoma, head and neck, liver or kidney cancer.

The CDR3 reads CASSPSGQINTEAFF. CDR3 sequence (DNA): TGTGCCAGCAGCCCTAGCGGGCAGATAAACACTGAAGCTTTCTTT. V gene TRBV7-9 combines with J gene TRBJ1-1; D not certain. Trimming took 5 bases from V and 2 from J, leaving 15 bases between them. The CDR3 length is 15 residues. Germline values: CDR1 SEHNR, CDR2 FQNEAQ (reference sequence).

V and J are TRBV5-1 and TRBJ1-3; D not certain. This CDR3 has 14 amino acids. Trimming took off 0 bases at V and 4 bases at J, with 8 bases between the two ends. Germline values: CDR1 SGHRS, CDR2 YFSETQ. The CDR3 DNA follows: TGCGCCAGCAGCTTGGACAGTAACGGAAACACCATATATTTT. It translates to CASSLDSNGNTIYF.

CDR3 residues: CSVDPPVGTDTQYF. The CDR3 nucleotides are TGCAGCGTTGACCCCCCCGTGGGTACAGATACGCAGTATTTT. The J gene is TRBJ2-3, the V gene TRBV29-1; D is unresolved. Trimming left V 3 bases short and J 3 bases short, with 13 bases between. CDR1 and CDR2 (germline): SQVTM, ANQGSEA. This CDR3 has 14 residues.

A word on this clone: The junction departs from the called germline gene at one end, perhaps through a read error. The chain is built from TRBV9 and TRBJ2-6; TRBD2 matches 7 bases. The germline CDR1 and CDR2 sequences are SGDLS and YYNGEE. The CDR3 loop spans 15 amino acids. The CDR3 sequence is CASSVEGWGGNVLTF. CDR3 DNA: TGTGCCAGCAGCGTAGAAGGATGGGGGGGCAACGTCCTGACTTTC.

The rearrangement joins TRBV5-1 to TRBJ2-1; weak D call: TRBD2 (6 bases). The length of the CDR3 is 13 residues. The germline V gene encodes CDR1 SGHRS and CDR2 YFSETQ. V was pared by 3 bases and J by 8 bases, with 12 bases between. In DNA, the CDR3 is TGCGCCAGCAGCTCCGGGAGCTCCGATGAGCAGTTCTTC. Encoded protein: CASSSGSSDEQFF.

The chain carries TRBV2 and TRBJ1-5; D is ambiguous. This CDR3 spans 14 amino acids. Deletions cut 6 bases from V and 6 bases from J, with 15 bases between. CDR1 and CDR2 (germline): SNHLY, FYNNEI. This CDR3 is CASRDPEKGQPQHF. CDR3 coding DNA: TGTGCCAGCAGGGACCCTGAGAAAGGTCAGCCCCAGCATTTT.

The chain has TRBV10-1 and TRBJ2-7; perhaps TRBD1 as D (6 bases). CDR1 and CDR2 (germline): WNHNN, SYGVQD (reference sequence). The CDR3 totals 15 residues. Trimming left V 6 bases short and J 3 bases short, with 18 bases between. The CDR3 here is CASSPMTGPGYEQYF. The CDR3, as DNA: TGCGCCAGCAGCCCTATGACAGGACCTGGCTACGAGCAGTACTTC.

This rearrangement joins TRBV6-5 to TRBJ2-1, with unresolved D. The V and J ends lost 0 bases and 7 bases respectively, with 10 bases between them. CDR3 length: 14 residues. Germline V gene sequence: CDR1 MNHEY, CDR2 SVGAGI. The CDR3 spells CASSYSARLNEQFF. For the CDR3, the DNA is TGTGCCAGCAGTTACTCGGCTAGGTTGAATGAGCAGTTCTTC.

This chain connects TRBV2 to TRBJ2-3; 7 bases line up with TRBD2. The CDR3 covers 14 residues. Germline CDR1 reads SNHLY; CDR2 reads FYNNEI. Unmatched junction bases numbered 12, after V lost 10 bases and J lost 5 bases. CDR3 amino acids: CAINREEVQDTQYF. The CDR3 DNA sequence: TGTGCCATTAATCGGGAGGAGGTTCAAGATACGCAGTATTTT.

This clone was recorded only once. The chain has TRBV30 and TRBJ1-1; the D gene is possibly TRBD1 (5 bases). The CDR3 contains 17 residues. The ends were cut back, 0 bases at V and 1 base at J, with 18 bases in the middle. Germline assignment: CDR1 GTSNPN and CDR2 SVGIG (reference sequence). CDR3 nucleotide sequence: TGTGCCTGGAGTGTACGGTTTTCGAGACAGTCGAACACTGAAGCTTTCTTT. This translates into CAWSVRFSRQSNTEAFF.

This clone was seen a handful of times. J is TRBJ2-7 and V is TRBV7-7, with 12 positions matching TRBD1. Germline loops: CDR1 SSHAT, CDR2 FNYEAQ (reference sequence). V lost 5 bases, J lost 5 bases, and 7 bases stayed unmatched. The CDR3 has 15 residues. The CDR3 nucleotides read TGTGCCAGCAGCCCGGGACAGGGGGCGTTCAACGAGCAGTACTTC. Translating gives CASSPGQGAFNEQYF.

J is TRBJ2-7 and V is TRBV5-1; D ambiguous. CDR3 length: 11 residues. V dropped 1 base and J dropped 7 bases, with 6 bases sitting between them. Per germline, CDR1 SGHRS and CDR2 YFSETQ. CDR3 sequence (DNA): TGCGCCAGCAGCTTGAGTCGTGAGCAGTACTTC. It specifies CASSLSREQYF.